This T cell receptor (beta chain) originates from a study of T cell responses to AZD1222 COVID-19 vaccine. The study, taken as a whole, reports: Repertoires were obtained solely post-peak T cell response.

A note on this clone: Its antigen is unknown.

Using immunoSEQ multiplex PCR, the repertoire was profiled, and TCRdb retains in-frame clones only, with some absent. The table records 150,000 to 200,000 clones, about 89% of them present only once. The CDR3 extends over 14 amino acids. Trimming stripped 0 bases from V and 2 bases from J, with 8 bases between. The germline V gene has CDR1 SGHDT and CDR2 YYEEEE. Sample: peripheral blood, taken on day 0 of AZD1222 vaccination. The clonotype was recovered from an adult in good health. V gene TRBV5-6 combines with J gene TRBJ1-2; D is ambiguous. CDR3 nucleotide sequence: TGTGCCAGCAGCTTGGCATCCCGCAACTATGGCTACACCTTC. The encoded protein is CASSLASRNYGYTF.